This T cell receptor beta chain was identified during a study of blood T cell repertoires in COVID-19. Study context: Sample material is recorded as cDNA or gDNA derived from T cells, B-cell-depleted T cells, or PBMCs.

Original analysis: Reference gene primer amplification gave nucleated cell count estimates. Measured with immunoSEQ multiplex PCR; TCRdb has only the in-frame clones, and not every one. V, J and clone size reflect that table, while D and trimming were determined from the DNA. The top ten clones hold about 2.4% of a sample with roughly 40,000 clones, roughly 88% of them seen once. There are 16 residues in the CDR3. Trimming at V came to 6 bases and at J to 4 bases, leaving 8 bases not matched to a gene. The germline V gene has CDR1 LNHDA and CDR2 SQIVND (reference sequence). The chain employs TRBV19 and TRBJ1-4; 10 nucleotides align to TRBD1. What was sequenced was peripheral blood. This TCR derives from a human donor in a cohort sampled during active COVID-19. CDR3 sequence: CASRPRQGASNEKLFF. Here the CDR3 DNA reads TGTGCCAGTAGGCCCCGACAGGGGGCAAGTAATGAAAAACTGTTTTTT.